One and the same sample provided the 7 T cell receptor beta chains below, sequenced in a study of early T cells in non-severe SARS-CoV-2 infection. Using its own MiXCR run on the 5' RACE reads, TCRdb lists one record per CDR3 protein. The data contain some 49,000 distinct CDR3 sequences, around 4.6% of them seen just once; the ten biggest clones take up around 6%. The sequencing input was whole blood. These receptors all stem from an adult who was a healthcare worker with PCR-confirmed SARS-CoV-2 infection or an uninfected control (not recorded which).

This clonotype has only a few counts. V usage is TRBV21-1 and J usage is TRBJ1-5; TRBD1 is taken as the D call from the table, unchecked against the DNA. TRBV21-1 is shown as a pseudogene. The CDR3 totals 15 residues. The CDR3 bases are TGTGCCAGCAGCAAAGGCAGGGTTGGTAATCAGCCCCAGCATTTT. It encodes CASSKGRVGNQPQHF.

This clonotype was observed many times. V and J are TRBV11-2 and TRBJ2-7; D remains ambiguous. CDR1 is SGHAT, CDR2 FQNNGV, per germline. With 5 bases removed from V and 2 bases from J, the gap between germline ends came to 7 bases. CDR3 length: 12 residues. The CDR3 is CASSTDPYEQYF. CDR3 nucleotide sequence: TGTGCCAGCAGCACCGACCCCTACGAGCAGTACTTC.

The chain joins TRBV20-1 to TRBJ2-3; D possibly corresponds to TRBD2 (6 bases). Germline V gene sequence: CDR1 DFQATT, CDR2 SNEGSKA (reference sequence). This CDR3 has 14 amino acids. Trimming cost V 1 base and J 2 bases, with 10 bases left between them. The CDR3 loop is CSARGGVLTDTQYF. DNA for the CDR3: TGCAGTGCTAGAGGGGGGGTACTCACAGATACGCAGTATTTT.

This clonotype was found many times. This CDR3 reads CSASPAVNLAGTYNEQFF. CDR3 DNA sequence: TGCAGTGCTAGCCCCGCCGTTAACCTAGCGGGGACCTACAATGAGCAGTTCTTC. The chain has TRBV20-1 and TRBJ2-1; TRBD2 matches 9 bases. CDR3 length: 18 residues. Trimming at V came to 3 bases and at J to 2 bases, leaving 14 bases not matched to a gene. From germline, CDR1 is DFQATT and CDR2 SNEGSKA (reference sequence).

In this sample, this clonotype turned up many times. The chain links TRBV7-2 to TRBJ2-7; 11 bases map to TRBD2. Losses at the gene ends were 3 bases for V and 4 bases for J; bases not matched to a gene: 8. Germline V CDR1 and CDR2: SGHTA, FQGNSA. The length of the CDR3 is 16 residues. Here the CDR3 reads CASSLEIAGGPYEQYF. CDR3 nucleotides: TGTGCCAGCAGCTTGGAAATAGCGGGGGGGCCGTACGAGCAGTACTTC.

The chain carries TRBV27 and TRBJ1-4; 9 nucleotides line up with TRBD1. The CDR3 sequence is 14 residues long. Losses at the gene ends were 6 bases for V and 8 bases for J; bases not matched to a gene: 7. Germline CDR1 and CDR2: MNHEY and SMNVEV (reference sequence). The CDR3 nucleotides read TGTGCCAGCAGCCTGGGACAGGGAAAAGAAAAACTGTTTTTT. Amino acid sequence: CASSLGQGKEKLFF.

This clonotype was seen at least ten times. The rearrangement joins TRBV4-1 to TRBJ1-1; tentative D call: TRBD1 (6 bases). Germline V gene lookup returns CDR1 MGHRA and CDR2 YSYEKL. Trimming removed 4 bases from V and 5 bases from J, with 14 bases in between. The CDR3 is 14 amino acids. The CDR3 sequence is CASSPWTEATEAFF. Written as DNA, the CDR3 is TGCGCCAGCAGCCCATGGACAGAGGCGACTGAAGCTTTCTTT.